This T cell receptor (beta chain) was observed in a study of blood T cell repertoires in COVID-19. In the original workflow: Amplification of reference gene primers was used by the study to estimate nucleated cell counts. The assay was immunoSEQ multiplex PCR, and TCRdb's table has in-frame clones only and misses some. Clone size and V and J calls were adopted from that table, with D and trimming inferred from the DNA. In the table there are 140,000 to 150,000 clones, over 75% of which are singletons. Participants were placed into cohorts based on the clinical history they reported. Germline values: CDR1 MDHEN, CDR2 SYDVKM. This CDR3 comprises 17 residues. Trimming cost V 3 bases and J 1 base; bases outside gene matches: 10.

The sequence derives from a woman aged 30 to 39 with acute COVID-19. The chain links TRBV28 to TRBJ1-1; 8 nucleotides match TRBD1. The sample was PBMCs or T cells enriched from blood (not recorded which). CDR3 in amino acids: CASSFFTGGNQNTEAFF. CDR3 sequence (DNA): TGTGCCAGCAGTTTTTTTACAGGGGGAAATCAGAACACTGAAGCTTTCTTT.